The present entry profiles one TCR beta chain with its context. The antigen is undetermined. This entry comes from a study of cytomegalovirus exposure and HLA in healthy donors. General study findings and limits: An analysis done earlier found most TCR beta V segments productive about 87% or about 30% of the time. Researchers reported that a few CMV-associated chains were confirmed in vitro as CMV antigen-specific. Analysis was carried out at a later point, and it linked a missense DCLRE1C variant to TCR beta V- and J-gene trimming.

The V and J ends lost 3 bases and 3 bases respectively, with 15 bases between them. Germline V gene lookup returns CDR1 LNHDA and CDR2 SQIVND (reference sequence). The CDR3 has 15 residues. A multiplex PCR was run with 60 Vbeta primers and 13 Jbeta primers. Using immunoSEQ multiplex PCR, the repertoire was profiled, and TCRdb retains in-frame clones only, with some absent. The table shows approximately 52,000 clones, with about 77% occurring only once. The rearrangement joins TRBV19 to TRBJ2-7, with D tentatively TRBD1 (5 bases). Source material: PBMCs. The TCR sequence derives from a female donor in good health and CMV-seronegative. CDR3 residues: CASSMSGARGYEQYF. The CDR3 DNA reads TGTGCCAGTAGTATGAGTGGGGCGCGAGGCTACGAGCAGTACTTC.